This entry concerns a single T cell receptor beta chain. The antigen this receptor binds is unknown. No clone much larger than this one lies a single base away; base qualities are absent. This sample is part of a study of blood T cell repertoires in COVID-19 (dated by TCRdb to between 2020 and 2021). Study-level background: Collaborator samples came from the United States, Italy and Spain and covered acute and convalescent phases of COVID-19. The prospective study material was composed of cDNA or gDNA derived from T cells, B-cell-depleted T cells, or PBMCs. The dataset comprised deeply sampled blood TCRbeta repertoires from subjects exposed to, actively infected with, or recovered from COVID-19. The repertoires were made available in a free public database intended to serve as a resource for research on the immune response to SARS-CoV-2. Samples came from the ongoing ImmuneRACE study (first 160 participants) plus 1,254 subjects from 6 global collaborators. The sample metadata nearly always contained a de-identified subject ID, COVID-19 status, age in years and sex. Where available, HLA class I and class II types were obtained from metadata supplied by the sample provider rather than from assay-based typing. Overall results and qualifications from the work: Clinical and demographic metadata were provided uncurated, with the amount varying by source and participant.

At one collaborating source in Seattle, patients were enrolled during active infection and were followed longitudinally through the course of disease. The collaborating institutions used their own protocols to collect whole blood in K2EDTA tubes. For TCRbeta analysis, collaborator samples were shipped as frozen whole blood, as isolated PBMCs, or as DNA extracted from either sample type. From the cysteine up to the phenylalanine, the CDR3 has a length of 16 residues. Only CDR3 DNA remains: 48 bases, in frame from the first base. Compared with germline, V lacks 3 bases and J lacks 8 bases; bases without a gene match: 9. Per the germline V gene, SGHRS is the CDR1 and YFSETQ is the CDR2. TCRbeta CDR3 regions were amplified from genomic DNA using the immunoSEQ Assay, a bias-controlled multiplex PCR. The study's own analysis went as follows. Within the assay, amplification of reference gene primers was used to estimate how many nucleated cells each sample contained. To quantify the absolute abundance of each unique TCRbeta CDR3 rearrangement, sequence reads were collapsed and filtered. Productive Simpson clonality was computed per sample as the square root of Simpson's diversity index over productive rearrangements. Not all clones reach the TCRdb copy of this immuneACCESS table, which keeps in-frame sequences only. Checked studies attribute under half of the gap to unresolved V genes and leave the rest unexplained. V, J and clone size derive from that table, while D and trimming were established from the DNA sequence. In this sample the table shows around 260,000 clones, approximately 91% of which occur a single time. Of the sample, roughly 2.3% is held by the ten largest clones.

The sequencing sample was made of peripheral blood. Recombination joined TRBV5-1 with TRBJ1-4, and 11 junctional nucleotides match TRBD1. The receptor was isolated from a woman aged 25 to 45 with COVID-19, enrolled during active disease. The CDR3 loop reads CASSWGQGVSGEKLFF. The DNA is as follows: TGCGCCAGCAGCTGGGGACAGGGGGTGAGCGGCGAAAAACTGTTTTTT.